This TCR beta chain was captured in a study of blood T cell repertoires in COVID-19 (dated by TCRdb to the early 2020s). As for the study more broadly: Collaborator samples came from the United States, Italy and Spain and covered acute and convalescent phases of COVID-19. Deeply sampled blood TCRbeta repertoires from subjects exposed to, actively infected with, or recovered from COVID-19 were included in the dataset. The prospective study material was composed of cDNA or gDNA derived from T cells, B-cell-depleted T cells, or PBMCs. A de-identified subject ID, COVID-19 status, age in years and sex were almost always included in the sample metadata. The repertoires were released in a freely available public database meant as a resource for research on the immune response to SARS-CoV-2. Where HLA class I and class II types were available, the types were taken from metadata supplied by the sample provider, not from assay-based typing. Samples were obtained from the ongoing ImmuneRACE study (first 160 participants) and from roughly 1,300 subjects provided by 6 global collaborators. Overall results and qualifications from the work: The quantity of clinical and demographic metadata differed by source and by participant and was supplied without curation.

Reading from cysteine to phenylalanine, the CDR3 counts 16 amino acids. Just CDR3 DNA is preserved here, 48 bases in frame from base 1. As encoded in the germline V gene, CDR1 is MGHRA while CDR2 is YSYEKL. The germline ends are 14 bases apart after V is trimmed by 1 base and J by 4 bases. Each collaborating institution followed its own protocols to collect whole blood in K2EDTA tubes. Collaborator samples were shipped for TCRbeta analysis as frozen whole blood, isolated PBMCs, or DNA extracted from either sample type. Concerning this clone itself: The clone's antigen remains unknown. No qualities accompany the bases; no much larger clone lies one base away.

The immunoSEQ Assay, a bias-controlled multiplex PCR, was used to amplify TCRbeta CDR3 regions from genomic DNA. The original methods were these. Within the assay, amplification of reference gene primers was used to estimate how many nucleated cells each sample contained. To quantify the absolute abundance of each unique TCRbeta CDR3 rearrangement, sequence reads were collapsed and filtered. For each sample, productive Simpson clonality was calculated as the square root of Simpson's diversity index over productive rearrangements. Imported from immuneACCESS, the table was reduced by TCRdb to in-frame sequences with V and J called. These copies leave out some clones; in studies compared against another copy, an unresolved V gene accounts for under half, and the cause of the remainder is not known. The DNA was the basis for D and trimming; V, J and clone size are from that table. This sample holds over 200,000 clones; approximately 88% were observed only once. The ten top clones hold under 30% of the sample.

The clonotype comes from a man aged 35-49 years with acute or convalescent COVID-19. Recombination connected TRBV4-1 to TRBJ2-1; possibly the D gene is TRBD1, per 5 matching bases. Sequenced material: peripheral blood. The CDR3 region reads CASSQGRERGYNEQFF. The DNA is as follows: TGCGCCAGCAGCCAAGGCAGGGAAAGAGGATACAATGAGCAGTTCTTC.